The 20 T cell receptor beta chains below come from one sample, sequenced in a study of T-cell memory formation after mild COVID-19. MiXCR, applied by TCRdb to the 5' RACE reads, yields one record per CDR3 protein. The sample has 100,000 to 150,000 distinct CDR3 sequences, about 5.9% seen once; the top ten hold approximately 2%. The material sequenced was PBMCs or a T cell subset sorted from them (not recorded which). Receptors were obtained from an adult woman who had mild COVID-19 (a few samples of this study predate the infection). Cell type and time point are not known.

This clonotype was counted ten times or more. The V call is TRBV7-9, the J call TRBJ2-7, with D possibly matching TRBD2 (6 bases). Germline-derived CDR1 and CDR2 are SEHNR and FQNEAQ (reference sequence). The CDR3 runs 15 residues. Trimming took 5 bases from V and 3 from J, leaving 17 bases between them. For the CDR3, the DNA is TGTGCCAGCAGCCCCCGGGGGATGGTTGGCTACGAGCAGTACTTC. Protein sequence: CASSPRGMVGYEQYF.

This clonotype was seen many times. The V gene is TRBV20-1, the J gene TRBJ2-7; D is perhaps TRBD1 (6 bases). The CDR3 length is 14 residues. CDR1 and CDR2 from the germline V gene are DFQATT and SNEGSKA (reference sequence). V was cut by 3 bases and J by 4 bases, with 16 bases left in between. The CDR3 is CSARGSQGQYEQYF. The CDR3 nucleotides read TGCAGTGCTAGGGGGAGCCAGGGGCAATACGAGCAGTACTTC.

The table lists this clonotype with many counts. J is TRBJ2-1 and V is TRBV29-1; 7 bases map to TRBD1. Germline values: CDR1 SQVTM, CDR2 ANQGSEA. The CDR3 has 13 amino acids. V dropped 8 bases and J dropped 6; count of bases not matched to a gene: 10. In DNA, the CDR3 is TGCAGCCTCAGGCGGACAGGCACCAATGAGCAGTTCTTC. Its protein is CSLRRTGTNEQFF.

This clonotype has more than one count but fewer than ten. The rearrangement links TRBV7-9 to TRBJ1-5; weak D call: TRBD1 (5 bases). The V and J ends lost 0 bases and 0 bases respectively, with 12 bases between them. Germline V CDR1 and CDR2: SEHNR, FQNEAQ (reference sequence). The CDR3 covers 17 residues. The CDR3 DNA sequence: TGTGCCAGCAGCTTAGCCCCCGACAGTTTTAGCAATCAGCCCCAGCATTTT. This encodes CASSLAPDSFSNQPQHF.

This clonotype was counted between two and nine times. The genes are TRBV19 and TRBJ1-5; D perhaps matches TRBD1 (6 bases). The CDR3 sequence is 15 residues long. Deletions cut 7 bases from V and 1 base from J, with 14 bases between. In germline, CDR1 is LNHDA, CDR2 SQIVND (reference sequence). CDR3 sequence: CASNQVGGSNQPQHF. The CDR3 DNA is TGTGCCAGTAATCAGGTAGGGGGAAGCAATCAGCCCCAGCATTTT.

The sample holds many counts of this clonotype. The rearrangement uses TRBV12-3 or TRBV12-4 and TRBJ2-1; D may be TRBD1 (5 bases). The CDR3 totals 13 residues. V was cut by 0 bases and J by 9 bases, with 9 bases left in between. The CDR3 is CASSLAQGAEQFF. The CDR3 DNA is TGTGCCAGCAGTTTAGCCCAAGGGGCTGAGCAGTTCTTC.

This clonotype was seen many times. The chain recombines TRBV20-1 with TRBJ1-5, with a weak D call TRBD1 (5 bases). V was shortened by 3 bases and J by 6 bases, with 12 bases between the two germline ends. Germline-derived CDR1 and CDR2 are DFQATT and SNEGSKA (reference sequence). This CDR3 comprises 13 residues. The CDR3 is CSASSGMAQPQHF. The CDR3 region has the DNA TGCAGTGCTAGCTCAGGGATGGCTCAGCCCCAGCATTTT.

This rearrangement joins TRBV5-5 to TRBJ2-5; maybe TRBD1 (6 bases). Trimming shortened V by 6 bases and J by 1 base, and 16 bases separated the two germline ends. The CDR3 covers 15 residues. CDR1 and CDR2 (germline): SGHKS, YYEKEE (reference sequence). CDR3 in DNA: TGTGCCAGCAAAAATTCAGGGGCTCGCCAAGAGACCCAGTACTTC. Translation gives CASKNSGARQETQYF. The full variable domain, with the rest looked up from reference TRBV5-5 and TRBJ2-5, is DAGVTQSPTHLIKTRGQQVTLRCSPISGHKSVSWYQQVLGQGPQFIFQYYEKEERGRGNFPDRFSARQFPNYSSELNVNALLLGDSALYLCASKNSGARQETQYFGPGTRLLVL.

This clonotype was observed at least ten times. The chain recombines TRBV6-6 with TRBJ2-3; D gene ambiguous. This CDR3 has 14 residues. The V gene's germline CDR1 is MNHNY and CDR2 SVGAGI (reference sequence). Trimming shortened V by 3 bases and J by 4 bases, and 11 bases separated the two germline ends. The CDR3 DNA is TGTGCCAGCAGTTATTCAGACCCAGCAGATACGCAGTATTTT. Protein: CASSYSDPADTQYF.

The V call is TRBV4-2, the J call TRBJ2-1, with D perhaps TRBD1 (6 bases). Germline CDR1 reads LGHNA; CDR2 reads YNFKEQ. Between the trimmed V and J ends, which lost 0 bases and 0 bases, there was a span of 6 bases. The CDR3 totals 15 residues. The CDR3 here is CASSQEGGSYNEQFF. CDR3 DNA sequence: TGTGCCAGCAGCCAAGAAGGGGGCTCCTACAATGAGCAGTTCTTC.

The sample holds many counts of this clonotype. The rearrangement joins TRBV7-9 to TRBJ2-2; D not certain. V lost 4 bases and J lost 0, with 9 bases in between. The CDR3 has 15 amino acids. Germline V gene lookup returns CDR1 SEHNR and CDR2 FQNEAQ (reference sequence). The CDR3 loop is CASSSLITNTGELFF. DNA for the CDR3: TGTGCCAGCAGCTCCTTAATAACGAACACCGGGGAGCTGTTTTTT.

This clonotype appeared a few times. The rearrangement uses TRBV29-1 and TRBJ1-2, with D possibly matching TRBD1 (6 bases). V lost 6 bases, J lost 4 bases, and 21 bases lay in between. This CDR3 region has 15 residues. CDR1 is SQVTM and CDR2 is ANQGSEA in the germline V gene. The CDR3 region is CSVGTSGRGAYGYTF. In DNA form, the CDR3 reads TGCAGCGTGGGGACTTCGGGCAGGGGTGCCTATGGCTACACCTTC. The variable domain in full, completed from reference TRBV29-1 and TRBJ1-2, reads SAVISQKPSRDICQRGTSLTIQCQVDSQVTMMFWYRQQPGQSLTLIATANQGSEATYESGFVIDKFPISRPNLTFSTLTVSNMSPEDSSIYLCSVGTSGRGAYGYTFGSGTRLTVV.

The V call is TRBV25-1, the J call TRBJ1-4; D is unresolved. There are 12 residues in the CDR3. Germline V gene sequence: CDR1 MGHDK, CDR2 SYGVNS. V shed 4 bases and J shed 7 bases, with 7 bases lying between them. CDR3 loop: CASSGGLEKLFF. CDR3 DNA sequence: TGTGCCAGCAGTGGTGGGCTTGAAAAACTGTTTTTT.

This clonotype was picked up many times. This sequence joins TRBV24-1 and TRBJ2-3; D is uncertain. Trimming took 5 bases from V and 7 from J, leaving 9 bases between them. Germline V CDR1 and CDR2: KGHDR, SFDVKD. CDR3 length: 12 amino acids. The CDR3 DNA is TGTGCCACCAGTGCATATGGGAATACGCAGTATTTT. Amino acids: CATSAYGNTQYF.

The gene calls are TRBV12-3 or TRBV12-4 and TRBJ1-1; 7 bases fit TRBD1. The CDR3 contains 15 residues. Trimming took 6 bases from V and 5 from J; bases not matched to a gene: 12. CDR3 sequence: CASSSNRGGTTEAFF. For the CDR3, the DNA is TGTGCCAGCAGCTCGAACAGGGGTGGGACAACTGAAGCTTTCTTT.

The chain couples TRBV12-3 or TRBV12-4 to TRBJ2-6, with D maybe TRBD2 (5 bases). The CDR3 has 14 amino acids. V was trimmed by 5 bases and J by 4 bases, leaving 9 bases between them. The CDR3 region has the DNA TGTGCCAGCAGTCGGGAAGTCGGGGCCAACGTCCTGACTTTC. Encoded protein: CASSREVGANVLTF.

This clonotype was observed at least ten times. The gene calls are TRBV10-3 and TRBJ2-7, with D uncertain. Germline-derived CDR1 and CDR2 are ENHRY and SYGVKD. The ends were cut back, 6 bases at V and 1 base at J, with 16 bases in the middle. The CDR3 extends over 15 amino acids. CDR3 amino acids: CAISAREDRSYEQYF. The CDR3 nucleotides are TGTGCCATCAGCGCCCGAGAGGACCGATCCTACGAGCAGTACTTC.

This clonotype was seen many times. The chain joins TRBV29-1 to TRBJ2-3, with 7 bases lining up with TRBD1. Trimming at V came to 4 bases and at J to 1 base, leaving 2 bases not matched to a gene. The CDR3 runs to 13 residues. The germline V gene encodes CDR1 SQVTM and CDR2 ANQGSEA. The CDR3 loop is CSVAGQGTDTQYF. CDR3 DNA sequence: TGCAGCGTTGCAGGACAGGGCACAGATACGCAGTATTTT.

This clonotype came up many times. V is TRBV6-5 and J is TRBJ2-7, with D perhaps matching TRBD1 (5 bases). V was pared by 6 bases and J by 1 base, with 13 bases between. CDR1 and CDR2 from the germline V gene are MNHEY and SVGAGI. This CDR3 comprises 14 residues. The CDR3 sequence: CASSKTTGSYEQYF. The CDR3 DNA is TGTGCCAGCAGCAAGACAACAGGTTCCTACGAGCAGTACTTC.

CDR3 sequence: CASSLYLAGGVSGELFF. The CDR3 DNA is TGTGCCAGCAGTTTATACCTTGCAGGGGGCGTCTCCGGGGAGCTGTTTTTT. The rearrangement joins TRBV12-3 or TRBV12-4 to TRBJ2-2, with 8 nucleotides matching TRBD1. The J segment lost 6 bases and the V segment lost 2 bases, leaving 11 bases of the junction unmatched. The CDR3 contains 17 residues.